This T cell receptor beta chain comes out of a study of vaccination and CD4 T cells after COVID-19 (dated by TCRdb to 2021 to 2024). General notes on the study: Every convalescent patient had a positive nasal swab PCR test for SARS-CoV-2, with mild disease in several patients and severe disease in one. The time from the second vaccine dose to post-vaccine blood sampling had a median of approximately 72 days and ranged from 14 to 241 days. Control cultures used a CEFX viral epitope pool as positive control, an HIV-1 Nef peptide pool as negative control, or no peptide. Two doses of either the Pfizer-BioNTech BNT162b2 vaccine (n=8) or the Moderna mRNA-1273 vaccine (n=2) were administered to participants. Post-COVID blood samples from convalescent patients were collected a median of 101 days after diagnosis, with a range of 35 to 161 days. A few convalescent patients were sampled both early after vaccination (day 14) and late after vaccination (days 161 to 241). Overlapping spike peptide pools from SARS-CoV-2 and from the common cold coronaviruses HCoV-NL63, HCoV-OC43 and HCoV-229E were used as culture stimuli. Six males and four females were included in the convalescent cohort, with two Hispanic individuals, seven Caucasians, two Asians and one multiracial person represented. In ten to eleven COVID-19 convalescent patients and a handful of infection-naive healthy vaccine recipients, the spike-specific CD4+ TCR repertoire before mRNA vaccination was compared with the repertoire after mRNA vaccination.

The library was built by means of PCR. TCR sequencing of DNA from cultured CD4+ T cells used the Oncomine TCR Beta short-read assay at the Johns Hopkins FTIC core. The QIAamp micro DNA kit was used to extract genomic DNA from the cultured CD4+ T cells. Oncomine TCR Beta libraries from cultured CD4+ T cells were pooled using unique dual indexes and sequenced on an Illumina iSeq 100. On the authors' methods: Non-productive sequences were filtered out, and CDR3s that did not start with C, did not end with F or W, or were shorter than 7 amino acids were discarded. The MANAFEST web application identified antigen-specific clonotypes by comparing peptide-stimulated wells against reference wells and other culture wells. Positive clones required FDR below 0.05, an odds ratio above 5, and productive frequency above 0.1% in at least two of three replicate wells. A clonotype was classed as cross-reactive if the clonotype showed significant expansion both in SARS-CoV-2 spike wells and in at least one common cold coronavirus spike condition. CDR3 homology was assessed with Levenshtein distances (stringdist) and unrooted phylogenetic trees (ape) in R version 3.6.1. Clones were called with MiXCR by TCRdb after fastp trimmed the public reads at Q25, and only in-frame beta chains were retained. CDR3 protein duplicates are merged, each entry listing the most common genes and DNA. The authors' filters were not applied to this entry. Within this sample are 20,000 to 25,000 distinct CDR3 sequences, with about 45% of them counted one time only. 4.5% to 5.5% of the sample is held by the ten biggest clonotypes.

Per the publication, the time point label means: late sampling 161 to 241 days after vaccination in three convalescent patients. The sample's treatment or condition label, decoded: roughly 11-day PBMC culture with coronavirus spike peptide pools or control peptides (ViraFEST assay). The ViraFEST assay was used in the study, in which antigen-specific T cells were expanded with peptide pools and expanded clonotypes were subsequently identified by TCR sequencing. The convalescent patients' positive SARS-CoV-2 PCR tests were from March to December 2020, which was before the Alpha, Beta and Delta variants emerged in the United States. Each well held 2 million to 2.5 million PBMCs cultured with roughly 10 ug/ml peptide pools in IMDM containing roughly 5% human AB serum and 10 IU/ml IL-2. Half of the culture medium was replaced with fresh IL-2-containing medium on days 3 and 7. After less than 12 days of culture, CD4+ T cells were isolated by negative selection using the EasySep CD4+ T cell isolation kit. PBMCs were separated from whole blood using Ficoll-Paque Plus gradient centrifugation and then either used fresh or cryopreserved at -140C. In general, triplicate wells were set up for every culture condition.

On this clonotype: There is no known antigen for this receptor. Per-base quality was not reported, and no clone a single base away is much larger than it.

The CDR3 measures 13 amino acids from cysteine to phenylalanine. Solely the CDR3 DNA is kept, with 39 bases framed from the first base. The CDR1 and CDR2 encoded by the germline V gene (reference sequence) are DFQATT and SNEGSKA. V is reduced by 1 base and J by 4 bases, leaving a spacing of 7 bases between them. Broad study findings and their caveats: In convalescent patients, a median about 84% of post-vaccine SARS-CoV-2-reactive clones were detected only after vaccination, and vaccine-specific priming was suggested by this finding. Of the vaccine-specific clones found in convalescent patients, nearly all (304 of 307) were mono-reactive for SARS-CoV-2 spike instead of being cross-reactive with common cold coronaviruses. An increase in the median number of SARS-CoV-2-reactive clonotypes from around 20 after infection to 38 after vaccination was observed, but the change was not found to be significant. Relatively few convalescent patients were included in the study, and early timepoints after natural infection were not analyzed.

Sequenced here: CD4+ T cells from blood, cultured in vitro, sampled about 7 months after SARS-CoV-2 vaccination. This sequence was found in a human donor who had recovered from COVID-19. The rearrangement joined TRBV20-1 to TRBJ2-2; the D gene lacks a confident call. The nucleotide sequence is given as TGCAGTGCTAGAGTAAAGGGCACCGGGGAGCTGTTTTTT. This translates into CSARVKGTGELFF.